This T cell receptor beta chain came from a study of response to subunit inactivated influenza vaccine. Study-wide results and limits: Authors suggested each seasonal influenza vaccination recruits few new T cells.

Germline CDR1 is LGHDT and CDR2 is YNNKEL (reference sequence). CDR3 size: 15 residues. Concerning this clonotype: Its antigen is currently unknown. A read error may account for a junction end that differs from germline.

TCRdb reanalysed the RT-PCR reads using MiXCR and keeps one entry per CDR3 protein. The table has about 160,000 distinct CDR3 sequences, around 9.9% seen once. This specimen was non-naive T cells sorted from PBMCs, taken roughly 47 days after vaccination. The rearrangement joins TRBV3-1 to TRBJ2-5; 7 bases agree with TRBD2. This receptor was obtained from a man aged 45-60 years who received an inactivated influenza vaccine. CDR3 nucleotide sequence: TGTGTCAGCAGCCAAGAACTAGCGCTTCAAGAGACCCAGTACTTC. Translated: CVSSQELALQETQYF.